Listed below are T cell receptor beta chains from one sample, sequenced in a study of a mutant IDH1 vaccine in newly diagnosed glioma. Profiled with immunoSEQ multiplex PCR; TCRdb holds only in-frame clones, not every one. The sample carries 35,000 to 40,000 clones, 84% recorded once. Their antigens remain unidentified. The starting material was PBMCs, obtained from a glioma patient whose treatment included an IDH1 peptide vaccine. The receptors were sampled from a man aged 40-49 years with glioma. CDR3s include the opening cysteine and the closing phenylalanine or tryptophan.

V gene	J gene	CDR3 protein
TRBV19	TRBJ2-7	CASSDSGTGGYEQYF
TRBV21-1	TRBJ2-7	CASHGPQGILFEQYF
TRBV19	TRBJ1-1	CASSIPDRGMNTEAFF
TRBV27	TRBJ1-3	CASSLSGTRFSGNTIYF
TRBV4-2	TRBJ1-5	CASEEGVSNQPQHF
TRBV2	TRBJ1-3	CASSEGWGGTGNTIYF
TRBV5-5	TRBJ2-7	CASTATGDASSYEQYF
TRBV4-1	TRBJ1-2	CASSQDRRDRGQGGYTF
TRBV5-1	TRBJ2-6	CASSQMSGANVLTF
TRBV15	TRBJ1-2	CATSREGGGYTF
TRBV18	TRBJ2-1	CASSPPTGNEQFF
TRBV20-1	TRBJ1-3	CSAKVFDTIYF
TRBV5-1	TRBJ2-1	CASSLLTPGLAGAGYNEQFF
TRBV6-1	TRBJ1-2	CASSEALGSNYGYTF
TRBV11-2	TRBJ2-5	CASSFRSSGREETQYF
TRBV5-1	TRBJ1-2	CASSVTGERERGYTF
TRBV5-1	TRBJ2-1	CASSARTNNEQFF